This TCR beta chain originates from a study of T cells in Graves' hyperthyroidism and ophthalmopathy. This CDR3 region has 13 residues. Germline CDR1 reads SNHLY; CDR2 reads FYNNEI. V shed 7 bases, J shed 4 bases, and the junction held 6 bases outside the gene matches. It was RNA transcripts that yielded the amplified TCR beta CDR3 regions. The TCR CDR3 was amplified in a first-round RT-PCR using the HTBI primer set. A single record per CDR3 protein comes from TCRdb applying MiXCR to the multiplex PCR reads. The data contain approximately 590,000 distinct CDR3 sequences, under 60% of them singletons. Whole-study findings and limits: Classification by a 13 V-J model distinguished ophthalmopathy from stable hyperthyroidism.

Notes on this clonotype: The antigen is unknown.

The genes are TRBV2 and TRBJ2-5; TRBD1 matches 7 bases. This sequence originates from a woman aged 18-29 years with Graves' hyperthyroidism. Sequences were obtained from peripheral blood or thyroid tissue (not recorded which). The CDR3 protein is CASISTGRETQYF. In DNA, the CDR3 is TGTGCCAGCATTTCGACAGGGCGAGAGACCCAGTACTTC.